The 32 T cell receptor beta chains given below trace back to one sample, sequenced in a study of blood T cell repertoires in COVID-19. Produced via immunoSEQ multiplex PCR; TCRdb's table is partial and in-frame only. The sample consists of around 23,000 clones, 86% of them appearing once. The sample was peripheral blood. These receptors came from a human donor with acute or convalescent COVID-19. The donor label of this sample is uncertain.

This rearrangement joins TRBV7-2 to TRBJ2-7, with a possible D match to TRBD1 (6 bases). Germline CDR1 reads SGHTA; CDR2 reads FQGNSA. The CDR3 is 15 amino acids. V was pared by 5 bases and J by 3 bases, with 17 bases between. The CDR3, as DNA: TGTGCCAGCAGCCTCGGGGCCGGACAGAGCTACGAGCAGTACTTC. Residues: CASSLGAGQSYEQYF. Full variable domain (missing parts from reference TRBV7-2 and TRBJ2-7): GAGVSQSPSNKVTEKGKDVELRCDPISGHTALYWYRQSLGQGLEFLIYFQGNSAPDKSGLPSDRFSAERTGGSVSTLTIQRTQQEDSAVYLCASSLGAGQSYEQYFGPGTRLTVT.

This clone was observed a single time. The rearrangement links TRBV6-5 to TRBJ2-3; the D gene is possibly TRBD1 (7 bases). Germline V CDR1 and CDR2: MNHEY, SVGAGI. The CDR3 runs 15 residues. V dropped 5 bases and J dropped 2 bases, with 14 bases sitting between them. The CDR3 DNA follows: TGTGCCAGCAGTAACCCAGGGGGGCCCACAGATACGCAGTATTTT. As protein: CASSNPGGPTDTQYF.

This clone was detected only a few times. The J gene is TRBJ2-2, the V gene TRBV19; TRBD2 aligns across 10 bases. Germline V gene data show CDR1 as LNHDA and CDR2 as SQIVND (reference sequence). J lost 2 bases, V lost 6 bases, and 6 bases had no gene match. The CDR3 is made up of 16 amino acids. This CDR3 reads CASRPLAGANTGELFF. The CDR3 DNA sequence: TGTGCCAGTAGACCCCTAGCGGGGGCCAACACCGGGGAGCTGTTTTTT.

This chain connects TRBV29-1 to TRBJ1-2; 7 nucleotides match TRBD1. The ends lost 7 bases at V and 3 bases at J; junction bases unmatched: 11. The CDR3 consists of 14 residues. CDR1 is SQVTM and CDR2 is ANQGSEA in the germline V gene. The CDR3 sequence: CSDSRGGPDYGYTF. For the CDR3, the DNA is TGCAGCGACTCCAGAGGGGGCCCGGACTATGGCTACACCTTC.

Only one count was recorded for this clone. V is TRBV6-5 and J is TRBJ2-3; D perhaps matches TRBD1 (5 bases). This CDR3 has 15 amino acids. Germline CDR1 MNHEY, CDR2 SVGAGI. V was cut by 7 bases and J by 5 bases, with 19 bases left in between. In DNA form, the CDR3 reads TGTGCCAGCACTTCCCCTGGGGCTCCGGGAGATACGCAGTATTTT. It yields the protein CASTSPGAPGDTQYF.

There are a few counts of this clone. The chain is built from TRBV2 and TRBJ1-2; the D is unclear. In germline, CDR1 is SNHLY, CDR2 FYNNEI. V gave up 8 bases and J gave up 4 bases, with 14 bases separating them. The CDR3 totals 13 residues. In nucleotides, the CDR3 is TGTGCCAGCCGTCGGTTTGGTCGCTATGGCTACACCTTC. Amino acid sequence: CASRRFGRYGYTF. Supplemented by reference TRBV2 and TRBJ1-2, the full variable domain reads EPEVTQTPSHQVTQMGQEVILRCVPISNHLYFYWYRQILGQKVEFLVSFYNNEISEKSEIFDDQFSVERPDGSNFTLKIRSTKLEDSAMYFCASRRFGRYGYTFGSGTRLTVV.

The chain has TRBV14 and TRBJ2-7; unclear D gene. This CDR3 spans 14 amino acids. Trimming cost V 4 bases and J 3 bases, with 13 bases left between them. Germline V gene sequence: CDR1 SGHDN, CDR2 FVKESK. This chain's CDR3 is CASSRDLLIYEQYF. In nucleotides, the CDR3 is TGTGCCAGCAGCCGAGACCTGTTAATCTACGAGCAGTACTTC.

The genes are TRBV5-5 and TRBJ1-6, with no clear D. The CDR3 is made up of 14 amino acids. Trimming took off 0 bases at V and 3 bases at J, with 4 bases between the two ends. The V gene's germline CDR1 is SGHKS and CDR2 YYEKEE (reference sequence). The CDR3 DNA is TGTGCCAGCAGCTTGGGCAGCTATAATTCACCCCTCCACTTT. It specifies CASSLGSYNSPLHF.

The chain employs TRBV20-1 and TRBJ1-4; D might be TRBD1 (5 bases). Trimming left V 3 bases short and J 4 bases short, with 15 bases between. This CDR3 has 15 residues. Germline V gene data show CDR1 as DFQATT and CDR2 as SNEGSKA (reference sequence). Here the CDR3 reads CSASPRAAFNEKLFF. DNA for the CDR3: TGCAGTGCTAGTCCCAGGGCTGCTTTTAATGAAAAACTGTTTTTT.

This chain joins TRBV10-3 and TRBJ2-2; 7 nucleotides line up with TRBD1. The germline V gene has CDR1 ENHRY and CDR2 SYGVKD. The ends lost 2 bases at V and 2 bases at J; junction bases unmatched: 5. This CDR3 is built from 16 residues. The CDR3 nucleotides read TGTGCCATCAGTGAGGAGGGACAGAGAAACACCGGGGAGCTGTTTTTT. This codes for CAISEEGQRNTGELFF.

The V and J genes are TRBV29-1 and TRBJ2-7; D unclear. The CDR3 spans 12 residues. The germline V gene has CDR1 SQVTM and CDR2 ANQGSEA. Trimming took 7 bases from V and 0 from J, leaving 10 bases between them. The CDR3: CSARKSSYEQYF. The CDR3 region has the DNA TGCAGCGCCCGAAAGAGCTCCTACGAGCAGTACTTC.

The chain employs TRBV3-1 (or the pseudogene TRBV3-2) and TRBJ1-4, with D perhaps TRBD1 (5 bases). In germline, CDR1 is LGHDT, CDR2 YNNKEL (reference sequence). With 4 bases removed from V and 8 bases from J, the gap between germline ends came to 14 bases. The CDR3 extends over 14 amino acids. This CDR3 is CASSPGASGEKLFF. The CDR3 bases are TGTGCCAGCAGCCCCGGGGCCAGCGGGGAAAAACTGTTTTTT.

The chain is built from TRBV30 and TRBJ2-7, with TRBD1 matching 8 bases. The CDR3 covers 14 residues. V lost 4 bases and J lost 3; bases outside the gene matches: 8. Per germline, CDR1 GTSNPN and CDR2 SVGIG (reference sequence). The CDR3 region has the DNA TGTGCCTGGAAGGGGGACAGGACCGTCTACGAGCAGTACTTC. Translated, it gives CAWKGDRTVYEQYF.

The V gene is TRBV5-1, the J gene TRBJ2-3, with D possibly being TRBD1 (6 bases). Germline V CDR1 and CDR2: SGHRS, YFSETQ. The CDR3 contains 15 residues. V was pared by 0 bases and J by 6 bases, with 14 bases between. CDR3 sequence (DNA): TGCGCCAGCAGCTTGGCAGGGGCCACCTCGGATACGCAGTATTTT. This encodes CASSLAGATSDTQYF.

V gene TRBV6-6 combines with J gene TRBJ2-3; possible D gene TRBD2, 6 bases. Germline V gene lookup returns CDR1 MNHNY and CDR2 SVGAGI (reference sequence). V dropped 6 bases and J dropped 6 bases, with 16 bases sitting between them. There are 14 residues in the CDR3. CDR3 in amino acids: CASSDPTRGDTQYF. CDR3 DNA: TGTGCCAGCAGCGATCCTACTCGGGGGGATACGCAGTATTTT.

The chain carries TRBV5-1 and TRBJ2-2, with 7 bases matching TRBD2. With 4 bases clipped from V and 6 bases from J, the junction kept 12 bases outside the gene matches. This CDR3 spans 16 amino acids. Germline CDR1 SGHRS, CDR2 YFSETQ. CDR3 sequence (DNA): TGCGCCAGCAGCCCCTCTGGCGGGAGAGCTGCCGGGGAGCTGTTTTTT. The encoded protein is CASSPSGGRAAGELFF.

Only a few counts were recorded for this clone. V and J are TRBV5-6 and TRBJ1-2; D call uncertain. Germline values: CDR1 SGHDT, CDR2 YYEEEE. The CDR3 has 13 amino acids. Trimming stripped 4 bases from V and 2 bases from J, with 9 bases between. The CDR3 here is CASSPTVNYGYTF. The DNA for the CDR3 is TGTGCCAGCAGCCCCACTGTGAACTATGGCTACACCTTC.

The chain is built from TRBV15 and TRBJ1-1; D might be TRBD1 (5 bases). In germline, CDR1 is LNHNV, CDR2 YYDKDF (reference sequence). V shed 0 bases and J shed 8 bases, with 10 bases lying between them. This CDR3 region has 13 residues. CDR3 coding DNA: TGTGCCACCAGCAGAGATCTATCAGGGGAAGCTTTCTTT. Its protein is CATSRDLSGEAFF.

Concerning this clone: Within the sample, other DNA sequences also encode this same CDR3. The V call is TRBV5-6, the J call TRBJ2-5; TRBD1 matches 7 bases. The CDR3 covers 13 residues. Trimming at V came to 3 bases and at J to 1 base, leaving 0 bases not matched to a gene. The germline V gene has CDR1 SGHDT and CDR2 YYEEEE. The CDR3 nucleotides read TGTGCCAGCAGCTGGGACAGCCAAGAGACCCAGTACTTC. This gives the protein CASSWDSQETQYF.

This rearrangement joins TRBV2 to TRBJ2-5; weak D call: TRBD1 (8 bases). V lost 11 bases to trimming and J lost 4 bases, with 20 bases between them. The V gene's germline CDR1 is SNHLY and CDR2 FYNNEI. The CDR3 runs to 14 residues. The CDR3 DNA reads TGTGCCGCCGGCGGGAGCACAGGGGGAGAGACCCAGTACTTC. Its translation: CAAGGSTGGETQYF.

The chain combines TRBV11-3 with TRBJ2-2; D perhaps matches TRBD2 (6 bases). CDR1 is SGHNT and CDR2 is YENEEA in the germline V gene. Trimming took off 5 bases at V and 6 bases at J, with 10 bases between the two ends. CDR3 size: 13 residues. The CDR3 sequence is CASSPGEPGELFF. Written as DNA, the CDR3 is TGTGCCAGCAGCCCGGGGGAACCCGGGGAGCTGTTTTTT.

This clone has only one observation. CDR3 protein: CASSEQSPTSGGARYEQYF. The CDR3 DNA reads TGTGCCAGCAGTGAACAATCCCCGACTAGCGGGGGGGCCCGGTACGAGCAGTACTTC. The chain has TRBV6-1 and TRBJ2-7; 14 bases map to TRBD2. Germline V gives CDR1 MNHNS, CDR2 SASEGT. This CDR3 has 19 residues. V lost 2 bases, J lost 4 bases, and 13 bases stayed unmatched.

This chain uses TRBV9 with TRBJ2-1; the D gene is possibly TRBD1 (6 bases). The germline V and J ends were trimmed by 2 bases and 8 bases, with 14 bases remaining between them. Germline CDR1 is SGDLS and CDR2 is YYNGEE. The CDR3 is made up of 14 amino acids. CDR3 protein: CASSVHTGLDEQFF. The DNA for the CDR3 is TGTGCCAGCAGCGTTCACACAGGGTTGGATGAGCAGTTCTTC.

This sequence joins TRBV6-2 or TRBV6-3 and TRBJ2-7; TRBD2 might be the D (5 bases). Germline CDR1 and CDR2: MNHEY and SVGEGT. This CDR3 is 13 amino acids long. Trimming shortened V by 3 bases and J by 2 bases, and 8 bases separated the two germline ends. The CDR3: CASSYTRAYEQYF. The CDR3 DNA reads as TGTGCCAGCAGTTATACTAGAGCCTACGAGCAGTACTTC.

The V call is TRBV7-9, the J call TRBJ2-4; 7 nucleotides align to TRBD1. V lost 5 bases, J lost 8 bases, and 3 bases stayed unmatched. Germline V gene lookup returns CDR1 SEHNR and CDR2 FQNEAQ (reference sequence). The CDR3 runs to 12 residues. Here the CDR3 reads CASSDRVDIQYF. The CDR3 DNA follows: TGTGCCAGCAGCGACAGGGTGGACATTCAGTACTTC.

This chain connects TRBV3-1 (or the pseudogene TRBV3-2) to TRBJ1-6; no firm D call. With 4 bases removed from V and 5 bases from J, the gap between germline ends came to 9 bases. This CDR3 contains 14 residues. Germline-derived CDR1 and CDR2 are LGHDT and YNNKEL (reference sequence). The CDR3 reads CASSLQVDNSPLHF. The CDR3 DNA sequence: TGTGCCAGCAGCCTTCAGGTCGATAATTCACCCCTCCACTTT.

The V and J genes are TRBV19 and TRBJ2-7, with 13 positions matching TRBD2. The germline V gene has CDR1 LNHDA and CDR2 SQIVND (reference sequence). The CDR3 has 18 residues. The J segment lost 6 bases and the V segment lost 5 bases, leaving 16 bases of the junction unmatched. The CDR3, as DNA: TGTGCCAGTAGTGCCCAGGCCGGGACTAGCGGGACTAGGGGCGAGCAGTACTTC. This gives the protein CASSAQAGTSGTRGEQYF.

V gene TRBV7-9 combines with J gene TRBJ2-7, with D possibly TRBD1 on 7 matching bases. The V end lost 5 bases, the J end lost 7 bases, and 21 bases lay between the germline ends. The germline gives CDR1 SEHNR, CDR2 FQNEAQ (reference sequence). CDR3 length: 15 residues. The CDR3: CASSRQGGGGTEQYF. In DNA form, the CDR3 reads TGTGCCAGCAGCCGCCAGGGGGGAGGTGGGACGGAGCAGTACTTC.

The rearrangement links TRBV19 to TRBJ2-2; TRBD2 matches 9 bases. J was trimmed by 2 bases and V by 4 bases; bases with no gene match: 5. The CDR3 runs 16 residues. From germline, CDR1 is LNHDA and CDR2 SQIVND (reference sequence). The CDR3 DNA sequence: TGTGCCAGTAGTAATAGCGGGAGAAGCAACACCGGGGAGCTGTTTTTT. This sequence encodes CASSNSGRSNTGELFF.

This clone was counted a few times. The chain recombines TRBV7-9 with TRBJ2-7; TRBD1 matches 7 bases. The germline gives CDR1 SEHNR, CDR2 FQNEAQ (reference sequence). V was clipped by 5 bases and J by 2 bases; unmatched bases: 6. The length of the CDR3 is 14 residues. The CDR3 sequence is CASSIQGPAYEQYF. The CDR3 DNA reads TGTGCCAGCAGCATACAGGGGCCAGCCTACGAGCAGTACTTC.

CDR3 in amino acids: CAISEATVDGYTF. The CDR3 nucleotides read TGTGCCATCAGTGAGGCTACCGTCGATGGCTACACCTTC. The rearrangement links TRBV10-3 to TRBJ1-2; unclear D gene. CDR3 size: 13 residues. Trimming cost V 2 bases and J 6 bases, with 10 bases left between them. CDR1 and CDR2 from the germline V gene are ENHRY and SYGVKD.

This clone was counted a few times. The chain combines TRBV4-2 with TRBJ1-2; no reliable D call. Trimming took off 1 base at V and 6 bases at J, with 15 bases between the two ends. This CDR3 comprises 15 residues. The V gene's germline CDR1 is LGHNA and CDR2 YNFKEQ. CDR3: CASSQVPELFHGYTF. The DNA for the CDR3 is TGTGCCAGCAGCCAAGTACCGGAGCTCTTCCATGGCTACACCTTC.